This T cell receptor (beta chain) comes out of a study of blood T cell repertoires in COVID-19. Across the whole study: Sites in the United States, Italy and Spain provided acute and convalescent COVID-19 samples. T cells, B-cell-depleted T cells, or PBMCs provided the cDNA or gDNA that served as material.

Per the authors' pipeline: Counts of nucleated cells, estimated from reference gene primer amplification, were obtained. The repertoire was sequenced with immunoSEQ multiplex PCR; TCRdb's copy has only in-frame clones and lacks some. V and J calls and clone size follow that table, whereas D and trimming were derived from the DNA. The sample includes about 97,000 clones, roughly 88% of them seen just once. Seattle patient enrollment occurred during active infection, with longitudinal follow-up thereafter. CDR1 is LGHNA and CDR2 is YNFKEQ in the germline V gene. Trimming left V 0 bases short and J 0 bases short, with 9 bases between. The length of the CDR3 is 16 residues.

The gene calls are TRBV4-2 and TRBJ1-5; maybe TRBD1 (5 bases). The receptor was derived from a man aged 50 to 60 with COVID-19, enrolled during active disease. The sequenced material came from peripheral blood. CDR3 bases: TGTGCCAGCAGCCAAGATGCGGGGACTAGCAATCAGCCCCAGCATTTT. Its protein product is CASSQDAGTSNQPQHF.